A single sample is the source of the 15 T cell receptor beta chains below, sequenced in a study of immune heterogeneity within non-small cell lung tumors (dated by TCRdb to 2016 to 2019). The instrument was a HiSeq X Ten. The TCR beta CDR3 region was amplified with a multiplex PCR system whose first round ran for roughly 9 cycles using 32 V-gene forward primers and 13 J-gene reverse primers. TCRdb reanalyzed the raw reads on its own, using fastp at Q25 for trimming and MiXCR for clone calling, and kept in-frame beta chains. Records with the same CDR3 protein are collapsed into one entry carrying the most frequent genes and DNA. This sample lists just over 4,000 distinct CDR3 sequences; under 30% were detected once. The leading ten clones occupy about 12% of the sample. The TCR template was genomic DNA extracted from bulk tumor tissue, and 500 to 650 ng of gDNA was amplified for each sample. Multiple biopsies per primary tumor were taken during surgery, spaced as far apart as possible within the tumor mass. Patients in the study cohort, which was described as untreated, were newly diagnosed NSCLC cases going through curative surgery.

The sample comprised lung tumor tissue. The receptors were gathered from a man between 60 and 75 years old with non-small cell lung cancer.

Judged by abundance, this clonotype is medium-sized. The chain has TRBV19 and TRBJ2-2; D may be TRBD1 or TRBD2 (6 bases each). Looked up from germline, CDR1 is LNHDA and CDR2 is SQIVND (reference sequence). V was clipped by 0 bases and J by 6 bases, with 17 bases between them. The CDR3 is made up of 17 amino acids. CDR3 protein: CASSIDIGGSFPGELFF. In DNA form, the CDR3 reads TGTGCCAGTAGTATAGATATAGGGGGGAGCTTCCCCGGGGAGCTGTTTTTT.

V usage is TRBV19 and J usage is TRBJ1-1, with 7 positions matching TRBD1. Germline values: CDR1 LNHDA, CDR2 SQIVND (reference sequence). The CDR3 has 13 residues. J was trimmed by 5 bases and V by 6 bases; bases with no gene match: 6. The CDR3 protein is CASRPQGGTEAFF. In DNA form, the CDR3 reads TGTGCCAGTAGACCTCAGGGGGGAACTGAAGCTTTCTTT. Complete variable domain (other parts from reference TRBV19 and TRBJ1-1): DGGITQSPKYLFRKEGQNVTLSCEQNLNHDAMYWYRQDPGQGLRLIYYSQIVNDFQKGDIAEGYSVSREKKESFPLTVTSAQKNPTAFYLCASRPQGGTEAFFGQGTRLTVV.

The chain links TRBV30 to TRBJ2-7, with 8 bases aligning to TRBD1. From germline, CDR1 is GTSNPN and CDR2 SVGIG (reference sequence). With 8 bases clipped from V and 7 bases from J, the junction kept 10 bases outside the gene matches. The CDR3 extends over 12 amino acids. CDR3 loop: CATQGARGEQYF. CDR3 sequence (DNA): TGTGCCACCCAGGGGGCCCGTGGGGAGCAGTACTTC. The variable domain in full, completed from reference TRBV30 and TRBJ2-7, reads SQTIHQWPATLVQPVGSPLSLECTVEGTSNPNLYWYRQAAGRGLQLLFYSVGIGQISSEVPQNLSASRPQDRQFILSSKKLLLSDSGFYLCATQGARGEQYFGPGTRLTVT.

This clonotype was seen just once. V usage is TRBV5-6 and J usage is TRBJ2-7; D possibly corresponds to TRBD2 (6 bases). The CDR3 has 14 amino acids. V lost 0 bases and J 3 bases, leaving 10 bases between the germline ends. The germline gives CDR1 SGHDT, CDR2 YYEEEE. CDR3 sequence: CASSLVQGGYEQYF. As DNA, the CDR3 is TGTGCCAGCAGCTTGGTCCAGGGAGGCTACGAGCAGTACTTC.

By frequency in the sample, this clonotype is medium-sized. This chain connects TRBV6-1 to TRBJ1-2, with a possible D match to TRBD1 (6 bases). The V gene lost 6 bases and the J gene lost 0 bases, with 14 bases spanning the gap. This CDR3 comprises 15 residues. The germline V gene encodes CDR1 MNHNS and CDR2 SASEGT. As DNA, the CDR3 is TGTGCCAGCAGGAAACAGGGCGGCGCTAACTATGGCTACACCTTC. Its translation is CASRKQGGANYGYTF.

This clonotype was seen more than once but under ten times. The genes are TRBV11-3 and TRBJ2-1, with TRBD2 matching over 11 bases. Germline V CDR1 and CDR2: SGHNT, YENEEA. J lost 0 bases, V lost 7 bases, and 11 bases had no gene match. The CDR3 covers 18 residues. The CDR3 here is CASTGTSGSQSSYNEQFF. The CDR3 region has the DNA TGTGCCAGCACTGGCACTAGCGGGAGTCAAAGCTCCTACAATGAGCAGTTCTTC.

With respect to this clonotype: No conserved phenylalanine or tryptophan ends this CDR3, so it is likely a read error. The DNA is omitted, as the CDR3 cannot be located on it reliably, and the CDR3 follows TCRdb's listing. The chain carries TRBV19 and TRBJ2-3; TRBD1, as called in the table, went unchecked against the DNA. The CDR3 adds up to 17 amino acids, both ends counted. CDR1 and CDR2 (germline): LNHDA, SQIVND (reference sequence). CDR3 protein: CASSMAPGQNYEQYFGP.

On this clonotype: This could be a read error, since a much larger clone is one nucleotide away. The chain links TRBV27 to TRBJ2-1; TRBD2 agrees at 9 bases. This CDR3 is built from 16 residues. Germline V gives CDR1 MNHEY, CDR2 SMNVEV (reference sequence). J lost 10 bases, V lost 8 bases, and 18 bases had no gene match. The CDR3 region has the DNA TGTGCCAGCCAGAAACAAGTCGGGTCTAGCGGGGCAGAGCAGTTCTTC. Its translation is CASQKQVGSSGAEQFF.

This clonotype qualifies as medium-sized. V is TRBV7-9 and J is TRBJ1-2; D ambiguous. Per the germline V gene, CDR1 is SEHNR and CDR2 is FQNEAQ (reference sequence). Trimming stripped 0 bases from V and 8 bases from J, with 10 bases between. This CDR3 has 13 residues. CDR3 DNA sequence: TGTGCCAGCAGCTTAGCGAGTGGTTGGGGCTACACCTTC. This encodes CASSLASGWGYTF.

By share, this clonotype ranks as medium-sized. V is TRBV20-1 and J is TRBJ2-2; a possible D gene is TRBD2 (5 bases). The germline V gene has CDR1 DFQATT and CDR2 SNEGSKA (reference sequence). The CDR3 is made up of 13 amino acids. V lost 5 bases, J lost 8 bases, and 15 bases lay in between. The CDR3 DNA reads TGCAGTGCTGGAGGCCTCCTGGGTGGGGAGCTGTTTTTT. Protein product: CSAGGLLGGELFF.

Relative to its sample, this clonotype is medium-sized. This chain's CDR3 is CSAPGTGVYEQYF. DNA of the CDR3: TGCAGTGCTCCAGGGACAGGAGTTTACGAGCAGTACTTC. The V call is TRBV20-1, the J call TRBJ2-7; 8 bases agree with TRBD1. V lost 5 bases and J lost 4; bases outside the gene matches: 7. CDR3 length: 13 amino acids. Germline V gene lookup returns CDR1 DFQATT and CDR2 SNEGSKA (reference sequence).

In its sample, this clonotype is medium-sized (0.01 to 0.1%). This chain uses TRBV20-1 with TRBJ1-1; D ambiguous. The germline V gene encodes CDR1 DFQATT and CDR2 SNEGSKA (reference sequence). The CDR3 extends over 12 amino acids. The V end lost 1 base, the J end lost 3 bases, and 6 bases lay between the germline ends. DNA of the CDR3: TGCAGTGCTAGAGTAGGAGACACTGAAGCTTTCTTT. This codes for CSARVGDTEAFF.

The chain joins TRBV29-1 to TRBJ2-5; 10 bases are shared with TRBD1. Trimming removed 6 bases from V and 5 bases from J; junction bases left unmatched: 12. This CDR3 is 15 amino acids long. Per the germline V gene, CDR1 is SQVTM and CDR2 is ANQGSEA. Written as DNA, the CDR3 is TGCAGCGTGGAAAGGGACAGGGGCCGGGGGGAGACCCAGTACTTC. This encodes CSVERDRGRGETQYF.

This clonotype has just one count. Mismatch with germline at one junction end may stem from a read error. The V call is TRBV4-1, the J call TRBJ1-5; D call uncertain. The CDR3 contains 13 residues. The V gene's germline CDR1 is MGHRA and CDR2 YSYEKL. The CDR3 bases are TGCGCCAGCACCCAAGAGGAGGGTCAGCCCCAGCATTTT. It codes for CASTQEEGQPQHF.

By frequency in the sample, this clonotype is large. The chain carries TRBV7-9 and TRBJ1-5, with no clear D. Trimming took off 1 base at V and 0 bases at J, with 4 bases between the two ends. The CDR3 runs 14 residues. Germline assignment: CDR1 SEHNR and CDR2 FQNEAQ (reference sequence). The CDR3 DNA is TGTGCCAGCAGCTTAGGCAATAGCAATCAGCCCCAGCATTTT. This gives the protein CASSLGNSNQPQHF. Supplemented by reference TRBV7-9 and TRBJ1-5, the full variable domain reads DTGVSQNPRHKITKRGQNVTFRCDPISEHNRLYWYRQTLGQGPEFLTYFQNEAQLEKSRLLSDRFSAERPKGSFSTLEIQRTEQGDSAMYLCASSLGNSNQPQHFGDGTRLSIL.